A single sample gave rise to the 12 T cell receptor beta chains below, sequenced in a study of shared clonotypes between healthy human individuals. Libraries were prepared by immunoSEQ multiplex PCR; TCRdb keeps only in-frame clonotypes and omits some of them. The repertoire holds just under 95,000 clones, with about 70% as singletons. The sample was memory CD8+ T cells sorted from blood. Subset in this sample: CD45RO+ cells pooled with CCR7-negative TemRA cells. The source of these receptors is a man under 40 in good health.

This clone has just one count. Here the CDR3 reads CASRTGREMYEQYF. CDR3 sequence (DNA): TGTGCCAGCAGGACCGGGCGGGAGATGTACGAGCAGTACTTC. The rearrangement links TRBV28 to TRBJ2-7; 7 nucleotides line up with TRBD2. CDR3 length: 14 amino acids. CDR1 and CDR2 from the germline V gene are MDHEN and SYDVKM. V lost 6 bases and J lost 4; bases outside the gene matches: 9. Drawing the rest from reference TRBV28 and TRBJ2-7, the complete variable domain is DVKVTQSSRYLVKRTGEKVFLECVQDMDHENMFWYRQDPGLGLRLIYFSYDVKMKEKGDIPEGYSVSREKKERFSLILESASTNQTSMYLCASRTGREMYEQYFGPGTRLTVT.

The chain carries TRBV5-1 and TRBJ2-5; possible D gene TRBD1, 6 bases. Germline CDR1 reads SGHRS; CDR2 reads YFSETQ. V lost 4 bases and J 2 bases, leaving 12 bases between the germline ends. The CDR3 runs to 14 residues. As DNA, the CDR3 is TGCGCCAGCAGCCCGCAGGGACATCAAGAGACCCAGTACTTC. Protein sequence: CASSPQGHQETQYF.

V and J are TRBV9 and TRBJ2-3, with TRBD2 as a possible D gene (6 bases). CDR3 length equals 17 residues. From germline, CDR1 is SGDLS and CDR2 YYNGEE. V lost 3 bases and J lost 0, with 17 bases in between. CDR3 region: CASSGSQGGGSTDTQYF. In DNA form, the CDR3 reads TGTGCCAGCAGCGGTTCGCAGGGAGGCGGGAGCACAGATACGCAGTATTTT.

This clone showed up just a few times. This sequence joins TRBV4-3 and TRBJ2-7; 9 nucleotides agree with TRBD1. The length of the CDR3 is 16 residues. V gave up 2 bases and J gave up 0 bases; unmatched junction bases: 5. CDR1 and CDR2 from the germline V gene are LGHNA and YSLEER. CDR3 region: CASSQRQGDTSYEQYF. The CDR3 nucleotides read TGCGCCAGCAGCCAACGACAGGGGGATACCTCCTACGAGCAGTACTTC.

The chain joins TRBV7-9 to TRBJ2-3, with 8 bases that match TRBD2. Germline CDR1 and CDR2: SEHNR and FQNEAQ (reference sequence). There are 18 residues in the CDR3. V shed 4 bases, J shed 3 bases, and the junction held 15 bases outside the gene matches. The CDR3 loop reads CASSSRVTSSGGTDTQYF. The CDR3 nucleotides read TGTGCCAGCAGCTCACGCGTGACTAGTTCGGGAGGGACAGATACGCAGTATTTT. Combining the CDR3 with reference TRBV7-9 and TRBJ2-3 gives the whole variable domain DTGVSQNPRHKITKRGQNVTFRCDPISEHNRLYWYRQTLGQGPEFLTYFQNEAQLEKSRLLSDRFSAERPKGSFSTLEIQRTEQGDSAMYLCASSSRVTSSGGTDTQYFGPGTRLTVL.

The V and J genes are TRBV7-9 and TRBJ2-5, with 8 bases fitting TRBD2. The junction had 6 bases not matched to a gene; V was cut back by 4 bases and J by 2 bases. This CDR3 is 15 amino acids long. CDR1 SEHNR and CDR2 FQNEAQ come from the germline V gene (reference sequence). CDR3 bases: TGTGCCAGCAGCTCCCTACTAGCGGAACAAGAGACCCAGTACTTC. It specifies CASSSLLAEQETQYF.

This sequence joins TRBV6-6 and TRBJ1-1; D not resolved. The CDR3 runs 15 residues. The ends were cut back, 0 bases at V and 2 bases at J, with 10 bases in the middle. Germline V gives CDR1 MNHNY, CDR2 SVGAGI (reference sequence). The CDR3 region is CASSYSTGRNTEAFF. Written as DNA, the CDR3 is TGTGCCAGCAGTTACTCGACCGGACGTAACACTGAAGCTTTCTTT.

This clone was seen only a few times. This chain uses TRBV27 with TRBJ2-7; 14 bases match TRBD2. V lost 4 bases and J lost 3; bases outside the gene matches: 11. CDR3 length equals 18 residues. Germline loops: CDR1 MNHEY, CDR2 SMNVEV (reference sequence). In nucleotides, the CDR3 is TGTGCCAGCAGTTCCACAGTTGAAGGACTAGCGGGAGGCTACGAGCAGTACTTC. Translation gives CASSSTVEGLAGGYEQYF.

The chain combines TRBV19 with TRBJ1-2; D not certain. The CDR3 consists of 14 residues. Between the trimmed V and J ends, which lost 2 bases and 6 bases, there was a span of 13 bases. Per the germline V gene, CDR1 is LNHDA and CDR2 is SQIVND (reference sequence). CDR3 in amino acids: CASSISDGPHGYTF. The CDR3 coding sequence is TGTGCCAGTAGTATATCGGACGGACCCCATGGCTACACCTTC.

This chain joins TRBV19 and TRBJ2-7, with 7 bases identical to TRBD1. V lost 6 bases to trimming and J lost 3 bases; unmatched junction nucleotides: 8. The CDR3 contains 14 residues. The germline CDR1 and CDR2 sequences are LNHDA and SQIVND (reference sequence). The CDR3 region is CASRRTGRDYEQYF. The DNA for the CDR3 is TGTGCCAGTAGACGGACAGGAAGGGACTACGAGCAGTACTTC.

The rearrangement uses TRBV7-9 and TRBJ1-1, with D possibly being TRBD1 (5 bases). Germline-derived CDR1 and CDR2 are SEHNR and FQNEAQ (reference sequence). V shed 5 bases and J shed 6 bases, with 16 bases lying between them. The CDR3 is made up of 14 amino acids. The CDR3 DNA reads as TGTGCCAGCAGCCTAGATCAGGGAGACGCTGAAGCTTTCTTT. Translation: CASSLDQGDAEAFF. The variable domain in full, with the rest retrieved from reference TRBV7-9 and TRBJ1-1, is DTGVSQNPRHKITKRGQNVTFRCDPISEHNRLYWYRQTLGQGPEFLTYFQNEAQLEKSRLLSDRFSAERPKGSFSTLEIQRTEQGDSAMYLCASSLDQGDAEAFFGQGTRLTVV.

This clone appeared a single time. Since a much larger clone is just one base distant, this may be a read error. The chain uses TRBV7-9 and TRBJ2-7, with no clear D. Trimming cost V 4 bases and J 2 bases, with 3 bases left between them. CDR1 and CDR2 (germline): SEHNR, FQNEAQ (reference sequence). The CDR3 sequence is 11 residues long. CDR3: CASSWTYEQYF. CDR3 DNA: TGTGCCAGCAGCTGGACCTACGAGCAGTACTTC.